One sample yielded the 26 T cell receptor beta chains listed below, sequenced in a study of CDR3 diversity in severe acne. Via MiXCR, TCRdb re-called the PCR reads, giving one row per CDR3 protein. The table includes about 85,000 distinct CDR3 sequences, roughly half detected once. Sample: blood. These receptors originate from a male donor in good health, serving as a control.

This clonotype was observed at least ten times. The chain recombines TRBV4-1 with TRBJ2-7; tentative D call: TRBD1 (6 bases). Trimming took off 4 bases at V and 2 bases at J, with 12 bases between the two ends. The CDR3 extends over 14 amino acids. The germline gives CDR1 MGHRA, CDR2 YSYEKL. The CDR3 here is CASSPVEGAYEQYF. The CDR3 coding sequence is TGCGCCAGCAGCCCGGTTGAGGGGGCCTACGAGCAGTACTTC.

This sequence joins TRBV3-1 and TRBJ2-7, with 14 bases fitting TRBD2. The V segment lost 4 bases and the J segment 4 bases; nucleotides outside the gene matches: 3. Per the germline V gene, CDR1 is LGHDT and CDR2 is YNNKEL (reference sequence). The CDR3 runs 15 residues. CDR3 coding DNA: TGTGCCAGCAGCCCGGGACTAGCGGGAGTTTACGAGCAGTACTTC. Translation gives CASSPGLAGVYEQYF.

This clonotype was observed a few times. J is TRBJ1-1 and V is TRBV29-1; TRBD1 might be the D (6 bases). The CDR3 spans 14 residues. V dropped 1 base and J dropped 2 bases, with 11 bases sitting between them. The germline V gene encodes CDR1 SQVTM and CDR2 ANQGSEA. The CDR3 DNA follows: TGCAGCGTTGAAGGGGGGGGGCCTAACACTGAAGCTTTCTTT. Amino acids: CSVEGGGPNTEAFF.

This clonotype was counted ten times or more. The chain recombines TRBV5-5 with TRBJ1-4; D unresolved. V dropped 4 bases and J dropped 0 bases, with 10 bases sitting between them. CDR1 and CDR2 (germline): SGHKS, YYEKEE (reference sequence). The CDR3 has 15 amino acids. CDR3: CASSQEGSTNEKLFF. The CDR3 bases are TGTGCCAGCAGCCAGGAGGGTTCAACTAATGAAAAACTGTTTTTT.

The chain combines TRBV19 with TRBJ1-2, with a weak D call TRBD1 (5 bases). V lost 2 bases to trimming and J lost 4 bases, with 8 bases between them. The CDR3 contains 13 residues. Germline assignment: CDR1 LNHDA and CDR2 SQIVND (reference sequence). CDR3 loop: CASSIQGLYGYTF. The DNA for the CDR3 is TGTGCCAGTAGTATACAGGGCCTCTATGGCTACACCTTC.

Here the CDR3 reads CASSLGDRPNTEAFF. The CDR3 nucleotides are TGTGCCAGCAGCTTAGGGGACAGACCGAACACTGAAGCTTTCTTT. The rearrangement uses TRBV7-4 and TRBJ1-1, with 7 bases lining up with TRBD1. V trimming: 1 base; J trimming: 1 base; junction bases outside the gene matches: 3. Germline lookup yields CDR1 SGHVT and CDR2 SQSDAQ. The CDR3 has 15 amino acids.

A few counts support this clonotype. V is TRBV2 and J is TRBJ2-2; 7 nucleotides align to TRBD2. The germline V gene encodes CDR1 SNHLY and CDR2 FYNNEI. The CDR3 covers 14 residues. Trimming removed 7 bases from V and 6 bases from J; junction bases left unmatched: 8. The CDR3 nucleotides read TGTGCCAGCACCGGGACTATCGTCGCCGGGGAGCTGTTTTTT. Translated: CASTGTIVAGELFF.

This clonotype was counted many times. This chain links TRBV29-1 with TRBJ1-2; D not certain. Germline CDR1 is SQVTM and CDR2 is ANQGSEA. Between the trimmed V and J ends, which lost 0 bases and 7 bases, there was a span of 9 bases. The CDR3 totals 12 residues. As DNA, the CDR3 is TGCAGCGTTGAAGAGATGGGTTTTGGCTACACCTTC. Its protein is CSVEEMGFGYTF.

The J gene is TRBJ2-5, the V gene TRBV11-2; 9 nucleotides line up with TRBD1. CDR3 size: 14 residues. Germline CDR1 SGHAT, CDR2 FQNNGV. Germline trimming cut 4 bases from V and 4 bases from J; bases unmatched to any gene: 4. The CDR3 loop reads CASSWGQGGETQYF. CDR3 nucleotide sequence: TGTGCCAGCAGCTGGGGACAGGGAGGAGAGACCCAGTACTTC.

The CDR3 DNA reads as TGCAGTGCTAGACAGAGGACAGGGGCTGGCTACACCTTC. This encodes CSARQRTGAGYTF. The chain joins TRBV20-1 to TRBJ1-2; 9 positions agree with TRBD1. Trimming cost V 2 bases and J 7 bases; bases outside gene matches: 5. Germline V gene lookup returns CDR1 DFQATT and CDR2 SNEGSKA (reference sequence). The CDR3 contains 13 residues.

This clonotype showed up many times. The V and J genes are TRBV28 and TRBJ1-5, with D uncertain. The germline CDR1 and CDR2 sequences are MDHEN and SYDVKM. The ends were cut back, 2 bases at V and 4 bases at J, with 18 bases in the middle. The CDR3 spans 17 residues. The CDR3: CASSLRKGRSNNQPQHF. The DNA for the CDR3 is TGTGCCAGCAGTTTACGGAAGGGCAGGTCTAATAATCAGCCCCAGCATTTT.

This clonotype is deemed medium-sized (0.01 to 0.1%). The genes are TRBV20-1 and TRBJ2-1, with 7 bases fitting TRBD2. The CDR3 is 13 residues long. Germline V gene lookup returns CDR1 DFQATT and CDR2 SNEGSKA (reference sequence). The trim removed 1 base at V and 9 bases at J, leaving 6 bases unmatched. The CDR3 loop reads CSARGTSIGEQFF. CDR3 sequence (DNA): TGCAGTGCTAGAGGGACTAGTATCGGTGAGCAGTTCTTC.

This clonotype came up a few times. The chain combines TRBV10-3 with TRBJ1-1, with D perhaps matching TRBD1 (5 bases). CDR3 length: 16 residues. Germline V gene sequence: CDR1 ENHRY, CDR2 SYGVKD. The V end was cut by 3 bases, the J end by 0 bases, with 14 bases between. The CDR3 sequence is CAISDWRGGMNTEAFF. Here the CDR3 DNA reads TGTGCCATCAGTGATTGGAGGGGAGGTATGAACACTGAAGCTTTCTTT.

In the case of this clonotype: The missing conserved phenylalanine or tryptophan at the end of this CDR3 makes a read error likely. The V gene is TRBV7-9, the J gene TRBJ2-7; D not resolved. V gave up 1 base and J gave up 6 bases, with 10 bases separating them. CDR3 length: 13 amino acids. Germline V CDR1 and CDR2: SEHNR, FQNEAQ (reference sequence). The CDR3 bases are TGTGCCAGCAGCTTAGGGGGTAGCACCGAGCAGTACCTC. Residues: CASSLGGSTEQYL.

The CDR3, as DNA: TGTGCCAGTAGTGCCCACACAGATACGCAGTATTTT. Its protein is CASSAHTDTQYF. This chain connects TRBV19 to TRBJ2-3; D not resolved. Trimming removed 5 bases at V and 2 bases at J, with 5 bases between. This CDR3 is built from 12 residues. The germline V gene has CDR1 LNHDA and CDR2 SQIVND (reference sequence).

This clonotype was recorded at least ten times. The chain has TRBV24-1 and TRBJ1-5, with D uncertain. The CDR3 is made up of 15 amino acids. Germline V lookup: CDR1 KGHDR, CDR2 SFDVKD. The V gene lost 5 bases and the J gene lost 0 bases, with 10 bases spanning the gap. In DNA, the CDR3 is TGTGCCACCAGTGGAGGAACATATAGCAATCAGCCCCAGCATTTT. Protein: CATSGGTYSNQPQHF.

By proportion, this clonotype is medium-sized (0.01 to 0.1%). V usage is TRBV20-1 and J usage is TRBJ1-2; no definite D call. CDR1 and CDR2 (germline): DFQATT, SNEGSKA (reference sequence). CDR3 size: 12 residues. V lost 8 bases to trimming and J lost 1 base, with 11 bases between them. CDR3 amino acids: CSPFLINYGYTF. The CDR3 nucleotides are TGCAGTCCGTTCCTTATTAACTATGGCTACACCTTC.

The genes are TRBV5-6 and TRBJ1-1; D not certain. In germline, CDR1 is SGHDT, CDR2 YYEEEE. The CDR3 runs 15 residues. The ends were cut back, 3 bases at V and 1 base at J, with 13 bases in the middle. CDR3 nucleotides: TGTGCCAGCAGCTCCGGGGTACCGGAGAACACTGAAGCTTTCTTT. Its translation: CASSSGVPENTEAFF.

The gene calls are TRBV10-1 and TRBJ1-1; 11 positions agree with TRBD1. Losses at the gene ends were 0 bases for V and 6 bases for J; bases not matched to a gene: 3. This CDR3 is built from 15 residues. Looked up from germline, CDR1 is WNHNN and CDR2 is SYGVQD (reference sequence). Here the CDR3 DNA reads TGCGCCAGCAGTGAGTCAGGGACAGGGGGGCCTGAAGCTTTCTTT. Its protein is CASSESGTGGPEAFF.

This clonotype was seen ten or more times. The V call is TRBV5-1, the J call TRBJ2-1, with 12 bases matching TRBD2. The CDR3 sequence is 20 residues long. Germline assignment: CDR1 SGHRS and CDR2 YFSETQ. V was pared by 1 base and J by 4 bases, with 15 bases of the junction left unmatched. CDR3 bases: TGCGCCAGCAGCTTGCCCCTTCCGGGACTAGCGGGCAACCAATACAATGAGCAGTTCTTC. This sequence encodes CASSLPLPGLAGNQYNEQFF.

By share, this clonotype counts as medium-sized. This rearrangement joins TRBV7-2 to TRBJ2-3; D is unclear. Germline loops: CDR1 SGHTA, CDR2 FQGNSA. The CDR3 is 14 amino acids. Trimming pared 4 bases from V and 2 bases from J, leaving 10 bases between. CDR3 protein: CASSSLGITDTQYF. In nucleotides, the CDR3 is TGTGCCAGCAGCTCCCTCGGTATCACAGATACGCAGTATTTT.

In its sample, this clonotype was seen once. V usage is TRBV4-1 and J usage is TRBJ1-2; D remains unclear. Germline V lookup: CDR1 MGHRA, CDR2 YSYEKL. This CDR3 spans 15 amino acids. V was cut by 3 bases and J by 3 bases, with 14 bases left in between. CDR3 sequence reads: CASSQQREGHYGYTF. Here the CDR3 DNA reads TGCGCCAGCAGCCAGCAGAGGGAAGGGCACTATGGCTACACCTTC.

This clonotype was seen many times. V is TRBV30 and J is TRBJ2-1; D uncertain. Per germline, CDR1 GTSNPN and CDR2 SVGIG (reference sequence). This CDR3 has 12 residues. V was clipped by 0 bases and J by 6 bases, with 6 bases between them. The CDR3, as DNA: TGTGCCTGGAGTGTAAATTTCAATGAGCAGTTCTTC. Translated: CAWSVNFNEQFF.

This clonotype was detected ten times or more. The chain couples TRBV24-1 to TRBJ1-2; TRBD1 might be the D (5 bases). V lost 4 bases and J 6 bases, leaving 11 bases between the germline ends. The germline CDR1 and CDR2 sequences are KGHDR and SFDVKD. The CDR3 sequence is 13 residues long. As DNA, the CDR3 is TGTGCCACCAGTGACCCTGGGACGGATGGCTACACCTTC. The encoded protein is CATSDPGTDGYTF.

V and J are TRBV20-1 and TRBJ1-5, with D maybe TRBD1 (5 bases). Germline CDR1 DFQATT, CDR2 SNEGSKA (reference sequence). V was shortened by 3 bases and J by 1 base, with 10 bases between the two germline ends. This CDR3 contains 14 residues. Here the CDR3 reads CSASVRDSNQPQHF. In nucleotides, the CDR3 is TGCAGTGCTAGTGTCCGGGACAGCAATCAGCCCCAGCATTTT.

The gene calls are TRBV24-1 and TRBJ2-5; D gene unclear. V was pared by 0 bases and J by 0 bases, with 7 bases between. Germline CDR1 KGHDR, CDR2 SFDVKD. The CDR3 is 15 amino acids. CDR3 amino acids: CATSDLKQYQETQYF. The CDR3 coding sequence is TGTGCCACCAGTGATTTGAAGCAGTACCAAGAGACCCAGTACTTC.